This is a list of T cell receptor beta chains from one sample in a study of tumor-infiltrating lymphocytes in primary liver carcinoma. Each CDR3 protein is one row after TCRdb ran MiXCR on the multiplex PCR reads. The table has 90,000 to 140,000 distinct CDR3 sequences, roughly 80% seen once. The sample was liver tumor tissue from sampling region 3. These receptor sequences come from a man aged 40-49 years with primary liver carcinoma and hepatitis B virus infection. Both conserved end residues are part of each CDR3. Fields, in order: clone size, V gene, J gene, D gene, CDR3 DNA, CDR3 protein. D genes are given only for firm matches. A row's size may be missing; if present it is once, few, many or a size class.

.,TRBV29-1,TRBJ1-1,.,TGCGGCGGTGGGCATAACACTGAAGCTTTCTTT,CGGGHNTEAFF
.,TRBV10-3,TRBJ1-5,.,TGTGCCATCAGTGAAGGTCATGGTAGAGGGCGGCCCCAGCATTTT,CAISEGHGRGRPQHF
.,TRBV4-2,TRBJ2-7,TRBD1,TGTGCCAGCAGTCGACGGACAGGGTCAGGTGTTAATGAGCAGTACTTC,CASSRRTGSGVNEQYF
.,TRBV6-1,TRBJ2-1,TRBD2,TGTGCCAACAGTCGAATGGGAAGCGGGGATTGGAGTGAGCAGTTCTTC,CANSRMGSGDWSEQFF
.,TRBV12-3/TRBV12-4,TRBJ2-2,.,TGTGCCAGCGCCTATGTAACCCGGGAGTTGTTTTTT,CASAYVTRELFF
.,TRBV5-8,TRBJ1-5,.,TGTGCCAGCAGCTCTCTGACAGTGTATGGCAATCAGCCCCAGCATTTT,CASSSLTVYGNQPQHF
.,TRBV5-4,TRBJ2-1,TRBD2,TGTACCAGCATCCTCGCGACTAGCGGGAGGCTCTACAATGAGCAGTTCTTC,CTSILATSGRLYNEQFF
many,TRBV7-9,TRBJ1-1,.,TGTGCCAGCAGCTTAGGGACGGCGAACACTGAAGCTTTCTTT,CASSLGTANTEAFF
.,TRBV5-1,TRBJ2-1,TRBD1,TGCGCCAGCAGGACTCGGGACAGGTTTGGCGAGCAGTTCTTC,CASRTRDRFGEQFF
.,TRBV11-1,TRBJ2-1,.,TGTTCCAGCAACTCTCCTTCGAGTAGCGGATCCTACAATGAGCAGTTATTC,CSSNSPSSSGSYNEQLF
.,TRBV6-5,TRBJ2-5,.,TGTGCCAGCAGCTACCCGAGGGCGGAGACCCAGTACTTC,CASSYPRAETQYF
.,TRBV5-5,TRBJ2-5,.,TGTGCCAACAGCTTGGAATCATGTCCTAGGGAGACCCAGTACTTC,CANSLESCPRETQYF
.,TRBV29-1,TRBJ2-7,.,TGCAACGTTGAGAGAGGGGCCCCTATTTACGAGCAGTACTTC,CNVERGAPIYEQYF
.,TRBV12-3/TRBV12-4,TRBJ1-1,.,TGTGCTAGCACTTCTCCCGATGCGAACACTGAAGCTTTCTTT,CASTSPDANTEAFF
.,TRBV18,TRBJ1-1,.,TGTGCCAGCTCACCACCTTCTTGGGACACTGAAGCTTTCTTT,CASSPPSWDTEAFF
.,TRBV6-1,TRBJ2-6,.,TGTGCCAGCAGTGAGCAGCCCAAGGCTGGGGCCAACATCATGACTTTC,CASSEQPKAGANIMTF
.,TRBV11-2,TRBJ2-3,.,TGTGCCAGCACCTTAGATACGGGGTTGGGCACAGAAACGCAGTATTTT,CASTLDTGLGTETQYF
.,TRBV10-2,TRBJ2-3,TRBD1,TGCGCTAGCAGTGACCGGAACAGGGGGCCCACTGGTATGCAGTATTTT,CASSDRNRGPTGMQYF
many,TRBV5-1,TRBJ2-1,TRBD1,TGCGCCAGCAGCTCTCAGGGGGCAGCCTACAATGAGCAGTTCTTC,CASSSQGAAYNEQFF
.,TRBV24-1,TRBJ2-7,.,TGTGCCACCAGGTGGCCGGGGCAGGGGTCCTACGAGCAGTGCTTC,CATRWPGQGSYEQCF
.,TRBV6-2/TRBV6-3,TRBJ1-5,.,TGTGCCAGTAGTTACGGAGCAGGGGATCAGCCCCAGCATTTT,CASSYGAGDQPQHF
.,TRBV12-3/TRBV12-4,TRBJ2-5,.,TGTGCCAGCAGTTTGGTACAGGGGGGGACTCAGTACTTC,CASSLVQGGTQYF
.,TRBV24-1,TRBJ2-3,.,TGTGCCACCAGTGATGGAAGAACAAGGAATACAGATACGCAGTATTTT,CATSDGRTRNTDTQYF
once,TRBV4-3,TRBJ1-2,.,TGCGCCAGCAGCCAGGCAGGAGCAGTGAGGAACTATGGTTACACCTTC,CASSQAGAVRNYGYTF
.,TRBV6-5,TRBJ1-5,.,TGTGCCAGCAGTCTCCAGGGCACAGATACGCAGCATTTT,CASSLQGTDTQHF
.,TRBV6-2/TRBV6-3,TRBJ2-1,.,TGTGCCAGCAGCTACCACAATATGCAGTTCTTC,CASSYHNMQFF
.,TRBV6-1,TRBJ1-2,.,TGTGCTAGCACTGAAATTCGGGATAACTATGGCTACACCTTC,CASTEIRDNYGYTF
.,TRBV6-1,TRBJ2-5,.,TGTGCCAGTAGTGTAGGGGGTGCAGAGACCCAGCACTTC,CASSVGGAETQHF
.,TRBV6-6,TRBJ2-2,TRBD2,TGTGCCAGCAGGCGCCGGACTAGCGGGAGAAACACCGGGGATCTGTTTTTT,CASRRRTSGRNTGDLFF
.,TRBV4-2,TRBJ2-3,.,TGTGCCAGCGCGAGCGGGTTCCCCAGTACAGATACGCAGTATTTT,CASASGFPSTDTQYF
once,TRBV7-9,TRBJ2-7,.,TGTGCCAGCAGCATCGCGGGCGGGAACTCCTACGAGCAGTACTTC,CASSIAGGNSYEQYF
.,TRBV28,TRBJ2-7,.,TGTGCCATCAGTGCCCCTGTCGAGCAGTACTTC,CAISAPVEQYF
.,TRBV6-4,TRBJ2-1,TRBD2,TGTGCCAGCAGTGAAGGGACTAGCAACAAAGAGCAATTCTTC,CASSEGTSNKEQFF
.,TRBV10-2,TRBJ2-3,TRBD2,TGCGCCAGCAACCACACTAGCGGGAGAGCGTATTTT,CASNHTSGRAYF
.,TRBV5-4,TRBJ2-6,.,TGTGCCAGCAAAGGAAGACAGGCCGTCTCTGGGGCCAGCGTCCTGACTTTC,CASKGRQAVSGASVLTF
.,TRBV4-1,TRBJ2-3,.,TGCGCCAGCAACCAAGATACAGTGGGAGATACGCAGTATTTT,CASNQDTVGDTQYF
many,TRBV29-1,TRBJ2-1,.,TGCAGCGTTCTGGTATCGTCCGGGCATGAGCAGTTCTTC,CSVLVSSGHEQFF
once,TRBV6-2/TRBV6-3,TRBJ1-2,.,TGTACTAGCAGTTACACCGGCAGGGATCACTATGGCTACACCTTC,CTSSYTGRDHYGYTF
.,TRBV7-9,TRBJ2-1,TRBD2,TGTGCTAGCAGCCGGACTAGCGGAGAACTAAACTACAATGAGCAGTTCTTC,CASSRTSGELNYNEQFF
.,TRBV12-3/TRBV12-4,TRBJ2-1,.,TGTGCCAGCGGTAACCGTCACAATGAGCAGTTCTTC,CASGNRHNEQFF
.,TRBV29-1,TRBJ2-4,.,TGCAGCGTTGCGGACAGATGGGGGAACAATCAGTACTTC,CSVADRWGNNQYF
.,TRBV28,TRBJ1-5,TRBD1,TGTGCCAGCTGTTTGCCATCGGGACAGGGAAGTCAGCCCCAGCATTTT,CASCLPSGQGSQPQHF
.,TRBV10-3,TRBJ2-1,TRBD2,TGTGCCGTCAGTCGGGCGGAAGTGACTAGCGGGAGTATCTATGAGCAGTTCTTC,CAVSRAEVTSGSIYEQFF
.,TRBV11-1,TRBJ2-3,.,TGTGCTAGCAGTTCTGGGGGAGGCTCTGTTGGAGCCCGCACAGATACGCAGTATTTT,CASSSGGGSVGARTDTQYF
.,TRBV6-5,TRBJ1-5,.,TGTGCCAGCGGGGACGGTAGCAATCGGCCCCAACATTTT,CASGDGSNRPQHF
.,TRBV6-6,TRBJ2-3,.,TGTGTCAGCAGTTACGCGACTATAACAGATATGCAGTATTTT,CVSSYATITDMQYF
.,TRBV4-3,TRBJ2-5,TRBD2,TGCGCCAGGAGCCAAGCGGCTAGCGGGAGGACTGGTGAGACACAGTGCTTC,CARSQAASGRTGETQCF
.,TRBV12-3/TRBV12-4,TRBJ2-2,TRBD1,TGTGCCAGCAGTACGGACAGGGGGTGCCCCGGGGAGCTGTTTTTT,CASSTDRGCPGELFF
.,TRBV29-1,TRBJ2-7,.,TGCAGCGCGCTGAGAGGGGCCCACGAGCAGTACTTC,CSALRGAHEQYF
.,TRBV13,TRBJ1-1,.,TGTGCCGGCAGCCATATACTGGGAAGGAGGGGGAACACTGAAGCTTTCTTT,CAGSHILGRRGNTEAFF
.,TRBV12-3/TRBV12-4,TRBJ1-5,.,TGTGCCAGCAATCTCGGCGAGTACGGCGACAATCAGCCCCATCATTTT,CASNLGEYGDNQPHHF
.,TRBV6-5,TRBJ2-7,.,TGTACCAGCAGTTACAGGACCAGCTCCTACGAGCAGTACTTC,CTSSYRTSSYEQYF
.,TRBV6-1,TRBJ2-1,TRBD2,TGTGCCAGGAGTTATCGACTAGCGGGATACAATGAGCAGTTCTTC,CARSYRLAGYNEQFF
once,TRBV5-4,TRBJ2-3,.,TGTGCCAGCATGGTAGTGGGACTTCGCGCTGATACGCAGTATTTT,CASMVVGLRADTQYF
.,TRBV6-1,TRBJ2-7,TRBD2,TGTGCCAGCAGTGAAGTACGAACTAGCGGGAAGTATAAGCAGTACTTC,CASSEVRTSGKYKQYF
.,TRBV14,TRBJ2-7,TRBD2,TGTGCCAGCAGCCAAGGCATGGGACGGGAGGACGAGCAGTACTTC,CASSQGMGREDEQYF